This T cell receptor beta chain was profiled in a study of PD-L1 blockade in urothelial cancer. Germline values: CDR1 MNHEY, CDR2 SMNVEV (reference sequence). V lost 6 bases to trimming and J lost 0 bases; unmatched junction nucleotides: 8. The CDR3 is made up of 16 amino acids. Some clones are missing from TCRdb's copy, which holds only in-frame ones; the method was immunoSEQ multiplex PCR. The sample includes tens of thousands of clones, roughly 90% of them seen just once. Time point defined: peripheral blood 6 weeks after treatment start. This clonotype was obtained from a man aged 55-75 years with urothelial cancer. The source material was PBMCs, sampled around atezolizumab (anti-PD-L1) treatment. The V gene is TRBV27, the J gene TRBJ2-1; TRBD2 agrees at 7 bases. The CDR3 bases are TGTGCCAGCAGAGCTCGGCGGGGGAGCTCCTACAATGAGCAGTTCTTC. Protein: CASRARRGSSYNEQFF.